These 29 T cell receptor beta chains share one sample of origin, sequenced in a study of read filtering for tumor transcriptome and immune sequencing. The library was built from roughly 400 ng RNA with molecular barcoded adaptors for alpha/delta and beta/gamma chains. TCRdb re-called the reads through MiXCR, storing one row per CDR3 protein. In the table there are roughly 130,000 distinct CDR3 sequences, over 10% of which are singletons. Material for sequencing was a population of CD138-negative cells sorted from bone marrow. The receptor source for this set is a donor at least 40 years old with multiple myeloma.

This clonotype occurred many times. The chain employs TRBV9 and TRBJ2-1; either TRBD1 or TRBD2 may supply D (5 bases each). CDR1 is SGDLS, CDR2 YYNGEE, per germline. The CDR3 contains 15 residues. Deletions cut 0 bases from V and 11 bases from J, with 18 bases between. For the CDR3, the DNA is TGTGCCAGCAGCGTAGAAGGGGACGGAGCCAGGAAGCAGTTCTTC. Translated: CASSVEGDGARKQFF.

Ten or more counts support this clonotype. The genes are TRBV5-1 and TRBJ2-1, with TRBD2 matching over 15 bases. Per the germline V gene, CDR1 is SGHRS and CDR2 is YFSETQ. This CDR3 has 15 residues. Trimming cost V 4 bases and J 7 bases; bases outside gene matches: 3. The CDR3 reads CASSGGTSGRNEQFF. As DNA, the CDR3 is TGCGCCAGCAGCGGGGGGACTAGCGGGAGGAATGAGCAGTTCTTC.

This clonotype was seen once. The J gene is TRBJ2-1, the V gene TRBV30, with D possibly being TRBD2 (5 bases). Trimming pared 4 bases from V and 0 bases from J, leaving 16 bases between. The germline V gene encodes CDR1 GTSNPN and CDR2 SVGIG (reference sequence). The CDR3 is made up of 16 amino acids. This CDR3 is CAWILGSESSYNEQFF. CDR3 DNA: TGTGCCTGGATATTGGGTAGCGAAAGCTCCTACAATGAGCAGTTCTTC.

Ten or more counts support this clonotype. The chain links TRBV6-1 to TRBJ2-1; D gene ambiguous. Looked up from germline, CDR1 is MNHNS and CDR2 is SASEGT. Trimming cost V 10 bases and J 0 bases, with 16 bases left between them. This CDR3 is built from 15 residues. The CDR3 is CAISMTRSSYNEQFF. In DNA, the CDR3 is TGTGCCATCTCAATGACGCGGAGCTCCTACAATGAGCAGTTCTTC.

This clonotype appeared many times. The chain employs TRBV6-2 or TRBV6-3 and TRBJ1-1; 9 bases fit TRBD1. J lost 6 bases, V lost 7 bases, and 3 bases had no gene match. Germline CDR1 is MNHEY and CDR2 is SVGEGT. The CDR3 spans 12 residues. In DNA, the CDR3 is TGTGCCAGCAAGTACAGGGGGCCTGAAGCTTTCTTT. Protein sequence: CASKYRGPEAFF.

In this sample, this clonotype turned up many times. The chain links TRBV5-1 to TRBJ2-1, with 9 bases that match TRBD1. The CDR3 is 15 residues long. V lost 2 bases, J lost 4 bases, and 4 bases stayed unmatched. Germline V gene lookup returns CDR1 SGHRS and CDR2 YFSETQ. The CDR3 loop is CASSLSGQGYNEQFF. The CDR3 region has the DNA TGCGCCAGCAGCTTATCGGGACAGGGTTACAATGAGCAGTTCTTC.

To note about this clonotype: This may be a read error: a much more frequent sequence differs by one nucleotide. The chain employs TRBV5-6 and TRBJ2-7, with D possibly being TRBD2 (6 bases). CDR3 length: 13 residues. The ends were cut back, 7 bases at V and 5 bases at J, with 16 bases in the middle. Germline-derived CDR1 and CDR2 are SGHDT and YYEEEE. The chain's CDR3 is CASAPTRRDEQYF. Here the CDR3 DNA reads TGTGCCAGCGCCCCTACGCGGAGGGACGAGCAGTACTTC.

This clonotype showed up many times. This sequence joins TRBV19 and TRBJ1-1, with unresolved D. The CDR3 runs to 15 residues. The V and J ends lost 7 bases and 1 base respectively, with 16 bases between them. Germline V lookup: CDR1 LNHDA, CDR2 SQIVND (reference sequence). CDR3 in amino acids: CASIEVGRSNTEAFF. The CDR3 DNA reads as TGTGCCAGTATAGAGGTGGGCAGATCGAACACTGAAGCTTTCTTT.

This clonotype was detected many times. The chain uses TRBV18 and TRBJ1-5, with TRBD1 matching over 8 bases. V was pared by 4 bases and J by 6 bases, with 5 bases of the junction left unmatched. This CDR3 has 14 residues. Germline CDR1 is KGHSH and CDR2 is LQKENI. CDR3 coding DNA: TGTGCCAGCTCACGCGGACAGGGTCTTCAGCCCCAGCATTTT. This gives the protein CASSRGQGLQPQHF.

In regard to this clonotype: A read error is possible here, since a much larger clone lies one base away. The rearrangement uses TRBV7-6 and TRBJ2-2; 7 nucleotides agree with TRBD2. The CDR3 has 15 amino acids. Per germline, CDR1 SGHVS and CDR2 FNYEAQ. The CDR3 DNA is TGTGCCAGCAGCTTAGTGTCGGGAGGCACCGGGAAGCTGTTTTTT. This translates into CASSLVSGGTGKLFF.

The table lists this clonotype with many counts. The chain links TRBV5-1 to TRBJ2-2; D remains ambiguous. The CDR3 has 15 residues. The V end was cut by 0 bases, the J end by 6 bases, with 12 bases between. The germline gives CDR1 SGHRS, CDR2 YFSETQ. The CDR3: CASSLGSTSAGELFF. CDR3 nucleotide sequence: TGCGCCAGCAGCTTGGGATCTACCAGCGCCGGGGAGCTGTTTTTT.

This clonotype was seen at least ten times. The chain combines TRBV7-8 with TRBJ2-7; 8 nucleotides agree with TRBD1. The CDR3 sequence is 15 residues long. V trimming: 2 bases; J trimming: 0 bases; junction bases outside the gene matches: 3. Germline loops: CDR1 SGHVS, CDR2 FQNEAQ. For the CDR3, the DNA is TGTGCCAGCAGCTTAACCAGGGGGCCCTCCTACGAGCAGTACTTC. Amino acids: CASSLTRGPSYEQYF.

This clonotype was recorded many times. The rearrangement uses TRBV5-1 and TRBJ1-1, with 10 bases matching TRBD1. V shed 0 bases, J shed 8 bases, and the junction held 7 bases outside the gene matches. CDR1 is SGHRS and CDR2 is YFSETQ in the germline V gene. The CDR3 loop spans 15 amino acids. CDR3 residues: CASSLVGQGVVEAFF. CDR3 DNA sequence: TGCGCCAGCAGCTTGGTAGGACAGGGGGTTGTCGAAGCTTTCTTT.

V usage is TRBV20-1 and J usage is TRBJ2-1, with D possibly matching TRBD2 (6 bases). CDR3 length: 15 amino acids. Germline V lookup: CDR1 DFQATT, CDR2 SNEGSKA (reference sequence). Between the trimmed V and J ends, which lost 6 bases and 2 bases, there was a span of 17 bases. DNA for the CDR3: TGCAGTGCGCCGCGTTGGGGGGAAACCTACAATGAGCAGTTCTTC. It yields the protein CSAPRWGETYNEQFF.

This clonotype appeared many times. CDR3 coding DNA: TGTGCCTGGAGTAGGGGGACAGCGACCTACGAGCAGTACTTC. Its protein product is CAWSRGTATYEQYF. J is TRBJ2-7 and V is TRBV30; 7 bases align to TRBD1. Germline loops: CDR1 GTSNPN, CDR2 SVGIG (reference sequence). V was clipped by 2 bases and J by 2 bases; unmatched bases: 6. The CDR3 is 14 residues long.

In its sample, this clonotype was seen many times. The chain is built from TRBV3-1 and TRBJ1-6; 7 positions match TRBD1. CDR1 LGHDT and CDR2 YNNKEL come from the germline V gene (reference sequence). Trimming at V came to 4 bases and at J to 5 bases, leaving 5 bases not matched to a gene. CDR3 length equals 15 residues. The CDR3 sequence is CASSPRQGDNSPLHF. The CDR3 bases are TGTGCCAGCAGCCCGAGACAGGGTGATAATTCACCCCTCCACTTT.

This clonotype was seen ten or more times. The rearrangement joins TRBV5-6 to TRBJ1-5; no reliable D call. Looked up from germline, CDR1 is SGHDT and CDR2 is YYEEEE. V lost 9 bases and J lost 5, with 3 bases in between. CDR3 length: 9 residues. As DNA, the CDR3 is TGTGCCACCGATCAGCCCCAGCATTTT. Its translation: CATDQPQHF.

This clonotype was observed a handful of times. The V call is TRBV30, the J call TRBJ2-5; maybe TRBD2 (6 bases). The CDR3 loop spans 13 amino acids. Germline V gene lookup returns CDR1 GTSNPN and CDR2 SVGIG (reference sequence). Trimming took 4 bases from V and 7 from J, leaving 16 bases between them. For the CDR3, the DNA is TGTGCCTGGATCACTCAATCCGGGGGGACCCAGTACTTC. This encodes CAWITQSGGTQYF.

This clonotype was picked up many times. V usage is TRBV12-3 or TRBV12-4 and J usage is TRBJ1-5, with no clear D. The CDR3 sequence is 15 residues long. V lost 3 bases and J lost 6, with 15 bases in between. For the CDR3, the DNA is TGTGCCAGCAGTTTTGACGGCTGGGCGGGTCAGCCCCAGCATTTT. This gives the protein CASSFDGWAGQPQHF.

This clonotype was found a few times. CDR3 sequence (DNA): TGTGCCAGCAGCCCAGACGGCGCTAACTATGGCTACACCTTC. Residues: CASSPDGANYGYTF. The V gene is TRBV7-8, the J gene TRBJ1-2; D is undetermined. Germline V lookup: CDR1 SGHVS, CDR2 FQNEAQ. Trimming took 5 bases from V and 0 from J, leaving 10 bases between them. The CDR3 runs 14 residues.

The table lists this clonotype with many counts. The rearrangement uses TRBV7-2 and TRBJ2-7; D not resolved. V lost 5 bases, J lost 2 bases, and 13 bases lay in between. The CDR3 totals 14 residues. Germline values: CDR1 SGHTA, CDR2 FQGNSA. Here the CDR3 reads CASSPASRAYEQYF. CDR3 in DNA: TGTGCCAGCAGCCCCGCTAGTCGGGCCTACGAGCAGTACTTC.

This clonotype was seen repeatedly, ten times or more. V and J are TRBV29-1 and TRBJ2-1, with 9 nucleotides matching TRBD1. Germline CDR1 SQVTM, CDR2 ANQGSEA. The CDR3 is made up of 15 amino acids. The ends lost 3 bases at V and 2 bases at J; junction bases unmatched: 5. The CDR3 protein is CSVEQGQGTYNEQFF. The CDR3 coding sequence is TGCAGCGTTGAGCAAGGACAGGGGACCTACAATGAGCAGTTCTTC.

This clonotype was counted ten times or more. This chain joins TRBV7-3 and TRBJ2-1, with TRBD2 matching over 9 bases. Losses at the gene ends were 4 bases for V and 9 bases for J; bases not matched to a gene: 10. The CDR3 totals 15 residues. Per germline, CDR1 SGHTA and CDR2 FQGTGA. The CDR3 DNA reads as TGTGCCAGCAGCTCGCTCGGGACTAGCCTCACTGAGCAGTTCTTC. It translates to CASSSLGTSLTEQFF.

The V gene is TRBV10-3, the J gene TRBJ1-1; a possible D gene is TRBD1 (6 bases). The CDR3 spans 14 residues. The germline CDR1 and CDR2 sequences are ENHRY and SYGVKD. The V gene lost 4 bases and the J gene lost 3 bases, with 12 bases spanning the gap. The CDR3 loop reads CAISVGGADTEAFF. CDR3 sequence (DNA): TGTGCCATCAGTGTTGGGGGGGCGGACACTGAAGCTTTCTTT.

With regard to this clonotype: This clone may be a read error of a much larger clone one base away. Here the CDR3 reads CASSFGGTIRETQYF. The CDR3 nucleotides are TGTGCCAGCAGTTTCGGAGGGACTATCCGAGAGACCCAGTACTTC. This chain joins TRBV12-3 or TRBV12-4 and TRBJ2-5, with 7 bases lining up with TRBD2. This CDR3 is 15 amino acids long. The V gene end was trimmed by 3 bases and the J gene end by 4 bases; junction bases not matched to a gene: 8.

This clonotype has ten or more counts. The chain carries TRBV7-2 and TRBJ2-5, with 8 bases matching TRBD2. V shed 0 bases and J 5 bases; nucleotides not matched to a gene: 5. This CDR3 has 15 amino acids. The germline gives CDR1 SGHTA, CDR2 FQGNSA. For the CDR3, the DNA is TGTGCCAGCAGCTTAGCAGAAAGACTAGCGGAGACCCAGTACTTC. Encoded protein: CASSLAERLAETQYF.

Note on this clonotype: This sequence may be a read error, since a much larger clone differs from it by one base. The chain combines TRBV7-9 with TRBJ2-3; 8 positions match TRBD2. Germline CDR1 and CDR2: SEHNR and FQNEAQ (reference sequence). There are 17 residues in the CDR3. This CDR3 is CVSSLARGGPSTDTQYF. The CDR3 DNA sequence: TGTGTCAGCAGCTTAGCGCGCGGGGGGCCGAGCACAGATACGCAGTATTTT.

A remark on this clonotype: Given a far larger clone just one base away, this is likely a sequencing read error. CDR3 loop: CASSFRRDRGTEALF. The CDR3 coding sequence is TGTGCCAGCAGTTTCCGCCGGGACAGGGGCACTGAAGCTCTCTTT. The V and J genes are TRBV12-3 or TRBV12-4 and TRBJ1-1; 10 bases match TRBD1. CDR3 length: 15 amino acids.

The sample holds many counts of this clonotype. The CDR3 protein is CASSSVGTGGYIQYF. The DNA for the CDR3 is TGTGCCAGCAGTTCGGTCGGGACAGGGGGCTACATTCAGTACTTC. V and J are TRBV12-3 or TRBV12-4 and TRBJ2-4, with 12 bases lining up with TRBD1. The V segment lost 4 bases and the J segment 8 bases; nucleotides outside the gene matches: 6. The CDR3 consists of 15 residues.